The clone carrying this T cell receptor beta chain was detected many times. Antigen unknown. Library preparation tagged each individual cDNA molecule with a unique molecular identifier. TCRdb independently ran MiXCR on the RACE reads; one entry per CDR3 protein. Found here are 85,000 to 90,000 distinct CDR3 sequences, roughly 8.8% of them singletons; the top ten hold 3.6%. This sample is drawn from a study of human T cells and chemical hapten exposure. Study background: Investigators sensitized about 2 cm by about 2 cm of upper inner arm skin with 2% DPC. Overall study findings and caveats: Alopecia in the donors means their immune response may deviate from healthy people's. Counts of expanded TCRs at PT1 were positively correlated with patch test score.

Noted time point: pre-sensitization, week 0. Treatment meaning: therapeutic diphenylcyclopropenone sensitization with weekly scalp DPC. The receptor's source is a woman aged 40 to 49 with alopecia areata. Some clones in this sample may be carry-over from other donors' samples. The sample was whole blood, taken in connection with sensitization to the hapten diphenylcyclopropenone (DPC).

The CDR3 DNA follows: TGCGCCAGCAGCCAAGAATTTGGGAACACTGAAGCTTTCTTT. This sequence encodes CASSQEFGNTEAFF. The gene calls are TRBV4-1 and TRBJ1-1; unclear D gene. The germline V gene encodes CDR1 MGHRA and CDR2 YSYEKL. The V gene lost 0 bases and the J gene lost 1 base, with 6 bases spanning the gap. This CDR3 region has 14 residues.